These T cell receptor beta chains were read from a single sample in a study of T cell changes during pregnancy in multiple sclerosis. Profiling relied on immunoSEQ multiplex PCR, and the TCRdb table lists in-frame clones only, not all of them. The sample consists of some 38,000 clones, around 93% of them appearing once. Here the sequenced sample was CD4+ T cells from peripheral blood mononuclear cells, taken in the third trimester of pregnancy. Receptors originate from a female donor in good health, enrolled as a control in a pregnancy study. CDR3s include the opening cysteine and the closing phenylalanine or tryptophan. The order of the fields is clone size, D gene, V gene, J gene, CDR3 protein, CDR3 DNA. A D gene is named only where the DNA matches it firmly. Expanded clones get a size class; other rows say once, few or many, or leave the size out.

clone_size: NA
d_call: TRBD1
v_call: TRBV9
j_call: TRBJ2-2
cdr3_aa: CASSVASKGAELFF
cdr3_nt: TGTGCCAGCAGCGTAGCTTCCAAGGGGGCCGAGCTGTTTTTT

clone_size: NA
d_call: TRBD1
v_call: TRBV30
j_call: TRBJ1-1
cdr3_aa: CAGDRARVYTEAFF
cdr3_nt: TGTGCCGGAGACAGGGCGAGGGTGTACACTGAAGCTTTCTTT

clone_size: NA
d_call: NA
v_call: TRBV7-9
j_call: TRBJ2-7
cdr3_aa: CASSFPGNYEQYF
cdr3_nt: TGTGCCAGCAGCTTTCCAGGGAACTACGAGCAGTACTTC

clone_size: NA
d_call: NA
v_call: TRBV11-1
j_call: TRBJ2-5
cdr3_aa: CASSLIEEETQYF
cdr3_nt: TGTGCCAGCAGCTTAATCGAAGAGGAGACCCAGTACTTC

clone_size: NA
d_call: NA
v_call: TRBV15
j_call: TRBJ1-3
cdr3_aa: CATSHPSKDFENTIYF
cdr3_nt: TGTGCCACCAGCCACCCGAGTAAGGACTTCGAAAACACCATATATTTT

clone_size: NA
d_call: TRBD1
v_call: TRBV19
j_call: TRBJ1-6
cdr3_aa: CASSTPGQVNSPLHF
cdr3_nt: TGTGCCAGTAGTACTCCGGGACAGGTCAATTCACCCCTCCACTTT

clone_size: NA
d_call: TRBD2
v_call: TRBV7-2
j_call: TRBJ2-1
cdr3_aa: CASSLGSTSGSNEQFF
cdr3_nt: TGTGCCAGCAGCTTAGGTAGCACTAGCGGGAGCAATGAGCAGTTCTTC

clone_size: NA
d_call: NA
v_call: TRBV20-1
j_call: TRBJ1-1
cdr3_aa: CSATQAPEAFF
cdr3_nt: TGCAGTGCAACACAGGCGCCGGAAGCTTTCTTT

clone_size: NA
d_call: TRBD1
v_call: TRBV23-1
j_call: TRBJ2-2
cdr3_aa: CAKTYRPGTGCTGELFF
cdr3_nt: TGCGCCAAGACCTACCGTCCCGGGACAGGGTGCACCGGGGAGCTGTTTTTT

clone_size: NA
d_call: NA
v_call: TRBV21-1
j_call: TRBJ2-2
cdr3_aa: CASSSAFIRGTANTGELFF
cdr3_nt: TGTGCCAGCAGCAGTGCTTTTATACGTGGGACAGCTAACACCGGGGAGCTGTTTTTT

clone_size: NA
d_call: NA
v_call: TRBV5-1
j_call: TRBJ2-7
cdr3_aa: CASSLSGGPYEQYF
cdr3_nt: TGCGCCAGCAGCTTGTCCGGGGGTCCCTACGAGCAGTACTTC

clone_size: few
d_call: TRBD1
v_call: TRBV13
j_call: TRBJ2-5
cdr3_aa: CASSPQDRVETQYF
cdr3_nt: TGTGCCAGCAGCCCCCAAGACAGGGTAGAGACCCAGTACTTC

clone_size: NA
d_call: TRBD1
v_call: TRBV5-1
j_call: TRBJ2-2
cdr3_aa: CASSWGTGTFTGELFF
cdr3_nt: TGCGCCAGCAGCTGGGGGACAGGGACCTTCACCGGGGAGCTGTTTTTT

clone_size: few
d_call: TRBD2
v_call: TRBV7-2
j_call: TRBJ2-2
cdr3_aa: CASSFRASGNTGELFF
cdr3_nt: TGTGCCAGCAGCTTCAGGGCTAGCGGGAACACCGGGGAGCTGTTTTTT

clone_size: NA
d_call: NA
v_call: TRBV11-1
j_call: TRBJ2-5
cdr3_aa: CASRANVQETQYF
cdr3_nt: TGTGCCAGCAGGGCCAATGTCCAAGAGACCCAGTACTTC

clone_size: once
d_call: TRBD1
v_call: TRBV5-8
j_call: TRBJ2-1
cdr3_aa: CASRPYPGQGYYNEQFF
cdr3_nt: TGTGCCAGCAGACCGTATCCGGGACAGGGATACTACAATGAGCAGTTCTTC

clone_size: NA
d_call: NA
v_call: TRBV19
j_call: TRBJ1-4
cdr3_aa: CASSILTATNEKLFF
cdr3_nt: TGTGCCAGTAGTATTTTAACAGCAACTAATGAAAAACTGTTTTTT

clone_size: NA
d_call: NA
v_call: TRBV11-2
j_call: TRBJ1-4
cdr3_aa: CASSKLSEKLFF
cdr3_nt: TGTGCCAGCAGCAAGTTGAGTGAAAAACTGTTTTTT

clone_size: NA
d_call: TRBD1
v_call: TRBV10-3
j_call: TRBJ2-1
cdr3_aa: CAISDRQGDPNEQFF
cdr3_nt: TGTGCCATCAGTGACCGGCAGGGGGACCCCAATGAGCAGTTCTTC

clone_size: NA
d_call: NA
v_call: TRBV15
j_call: TRBJ2-1
cdr3_aa: CATSRGTAGMNEQFF
cdr3_nt: TGTGCCACCAGCAGAGGGACGGCAGGGATGAATGAGCAGTTCTTC

clone_size: NA
d_call: NA
v_call: TRBV7-9
j_call: TRBJ1-4
cdr3_aa: CASSLERQFNEKLFF
cdr3_nt: TGTGCCAGCAGCTTAGAGAGGCAGTTTAATGAAAAACTGTTTTTT

clone_size: once
d_call: TRBD1
v_call: TRBV9
j_call: TRBJ2-7
cdr3_aa: CASSVGTGHYEQYF
cdr3_nt: TGTGCCAGCAGCGTCGGGACAGGGCACTACGAGCAGTACTTC

clone_size: NA
d_call: TRBD2
v_call: TRBV5-4
j_call: TRBJ2-5
cdr3_aa: CASSLPAPGGKETQYF
cdr3_nt: TGTGCCAGCAGCTTACCCGCCCCCGGGGGGAAAGAGACCCAGTACTTC

clone_size: NA
d_call: TRBD2
v_call: TRBV6-1
j_call: TRBJ2-5
cdr3_aa: CASSEGLAGGHGYQETQYF
cdr3_nt: TGTGCCAGCAGTGAAGGGCTAGCGGGGGGCCACGGGTACCAAGAGACCCAGTACTTC

clone_size: once
d_call: TRBD2
v_call: TRBV9
j_call: TRBJ2-7
cdr3_aa: CASSVGGTSGYEQYF
cdr3_nt: TGTGCCAGCAGCGTAGGTGGGACTAGCGGCTACGAGCAGTACTTC

clone_size: NA
d_call: NA
v_call: TRBV19
j_call: TRBJ1-3
cdr3_aa: CAADPGNSGNTIYF
cdr3_nt: TGTGCCGCTGATCCAGGGAATTCTGGAAACACCATATATTTT

clone_size: NA
d_call: TRBD1
v_call: TRBV6-1
j_call: TRBJ2-5
cdr3_aa: CASSQVGGGETQYF
cdr3_nt: TGTGCCAGCAGCCAAGTAGGGGGCGGAGAGACCCAGTACTTC